This T cell receptor beta chain is from a study of identical twins. Study results and limitations: Insertions were reduced in abundant cord blood beta clonotypes but not in memory repertoires. Zero-insertion analyses were open to partial confounding by invariant MAIT and iNKT cells. The degree of excess twin sharing was weaker in beta out-of-frame sequences.

This clonotype was counted a few times. Its specificity is not known. A universal primer binding site was introduced by template switching. The final cDNA contained unique molecular identifiers. TCRdb reprocessed the 5' RACE reads with MiXCR, giving one entry per CDR3 protein. The table has around 490,000 distinct CDR3 sequences, 13% to 15% seen once. Germline CDR1 DFQATT, CDR2 SNEGSKA (reference sequence). The CDR3 runs 15 residues. V was clipped by 0 bases and J by 4 bases, with 14 bases between them. Separately, the same data were catalogued under a study of yellow fever vaccine responses in identical twins.

The sample taken for sequencing was CD4+ T cells sorted from blood. The TCR comes from a young woman in good health. The chain uses TRBV20-1 and TRBJ2-3, with D perhaps given as TRBD1 or TRBD2 (6 bases each). The chain's CDR3 is CSARDLRRGSDTQYF. CDR3 sequence (DNA): TGCAGTGCTAGAGATCTCCGGAGGGGGTCAGATACGCAGTATTTT.